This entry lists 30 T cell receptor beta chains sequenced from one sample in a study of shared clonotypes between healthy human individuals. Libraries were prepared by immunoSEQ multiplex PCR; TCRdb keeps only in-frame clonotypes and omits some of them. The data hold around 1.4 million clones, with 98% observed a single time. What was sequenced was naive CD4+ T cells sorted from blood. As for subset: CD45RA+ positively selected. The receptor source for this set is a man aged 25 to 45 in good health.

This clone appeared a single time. The CDR3 region is CAISESARNTIYF. DNA for the CDR3: TGTGCCATCAGTGAGTCAGCAAGAAACACCATATATTTT. V is TRBV10-3 and J is TRBJ1-3, with D uncertain. Trimming left V 0 bases short and J 5 bases short, with 5 bases between. The germline V gene has CDR1 ENHRY and CDR2 SYGVKD. This CDR3 region has 13 residues.

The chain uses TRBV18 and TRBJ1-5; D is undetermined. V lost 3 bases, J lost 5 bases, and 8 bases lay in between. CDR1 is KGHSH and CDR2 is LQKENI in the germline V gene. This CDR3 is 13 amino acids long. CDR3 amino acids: CASSPDEDQPQHF. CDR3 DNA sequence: TGTGCCAGCTCACCTGATGAAGATCAGCCCCAGCATTTT. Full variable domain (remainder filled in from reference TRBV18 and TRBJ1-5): NAGVMQNPRHLVRRRGQEARLRCSPMKGHSHVYWYRQLPEEGLKFMVYLQKENIIDESGMPKERFSAEFPKEGPSILRIQQVVRGDSAAYFCASSPDEDQPQHFGDGTRLSIL.

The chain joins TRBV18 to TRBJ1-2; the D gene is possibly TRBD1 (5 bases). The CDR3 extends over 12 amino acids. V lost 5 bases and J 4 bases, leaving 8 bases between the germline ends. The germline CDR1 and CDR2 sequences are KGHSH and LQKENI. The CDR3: CASSAGGYGYTF. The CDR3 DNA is TGTGCCAGCTCAGCGGGGGGCTATGGCTACACCTTC.

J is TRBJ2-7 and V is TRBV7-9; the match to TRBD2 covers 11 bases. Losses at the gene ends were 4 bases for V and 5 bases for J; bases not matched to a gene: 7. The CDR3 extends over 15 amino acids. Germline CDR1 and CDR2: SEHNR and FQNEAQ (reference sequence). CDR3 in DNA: TGTGCCAGCAGCTCGATCCTTAGCGGGAGGGACGAGCAGTACTTC. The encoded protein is CASSSILSGRDEQYF.

The CDR3: CASSLDRVIYEQYF. The CDR3 DNA reads TGTGCCAGCAGCCTTGACAGGGTGATCTACGAGCAGTACTTC. The genes are TRBV28 and TRBJ2-7; 7 bases line up with TRBD1. The CDR3 spans 14 residues. V lost 6 bases, J lost 3 bases, and 8 bases stayed unmatched. CDR1 is MDHEN, CDR2 SYDVKM, per germline. The complete variable domain, with remaining parts taken from reference TRBV28 and TRBJ2-7, reads DVKVTQSSRYLVKRTGEKVFLECVQDMDHENMFWYRQDPGLGLRLIYFSYDVKMKEKGDIPEGYSVSREKKERFSLILESASTNQTSMYLCASSLDRVIYEQYFGPGTRLTVT.

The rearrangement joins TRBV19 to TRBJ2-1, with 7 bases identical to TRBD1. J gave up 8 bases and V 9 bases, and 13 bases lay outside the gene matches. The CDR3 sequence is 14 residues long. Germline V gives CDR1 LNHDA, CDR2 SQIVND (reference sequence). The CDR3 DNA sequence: TGTGCCAGCCTCCGACAGGGAGAGAAGGATGAGCAGTTCTTC. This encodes CASLRQGEKDEQFF.

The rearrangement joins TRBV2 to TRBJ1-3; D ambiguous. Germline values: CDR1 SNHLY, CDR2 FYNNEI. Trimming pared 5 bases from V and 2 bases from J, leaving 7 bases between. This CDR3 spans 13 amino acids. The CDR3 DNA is TGTGCCAGCAGTCCTTCCCCTGGAAACACCATATATTTT. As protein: CASSPSPGNTIYF.

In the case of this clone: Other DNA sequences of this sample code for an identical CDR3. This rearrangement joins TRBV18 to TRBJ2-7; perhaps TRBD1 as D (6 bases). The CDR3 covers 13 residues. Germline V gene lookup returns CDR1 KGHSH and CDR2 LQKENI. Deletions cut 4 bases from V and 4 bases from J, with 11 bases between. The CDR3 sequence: CASSQGQGYEQYF. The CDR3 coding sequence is TGTGCCAGCTCACAGGGACAAGGGTACGAGCAGTACTTC.

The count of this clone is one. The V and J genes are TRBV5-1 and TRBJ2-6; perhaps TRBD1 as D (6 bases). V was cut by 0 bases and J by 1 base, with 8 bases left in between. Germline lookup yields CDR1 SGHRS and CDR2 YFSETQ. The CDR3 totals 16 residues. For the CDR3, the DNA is TGCGCCAGCAGCTTGGGAGGACAGTCTGGGGCCAACGTCCTGACTTTC. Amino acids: CASSLGGQSGANVLTF.

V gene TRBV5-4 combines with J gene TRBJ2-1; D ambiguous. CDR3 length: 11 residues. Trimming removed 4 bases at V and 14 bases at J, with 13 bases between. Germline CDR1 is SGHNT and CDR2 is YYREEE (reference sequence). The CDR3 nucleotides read TGTGCCAGCAGCAGAGACGCAATCAAGTTCTTC. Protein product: CASSRDAIKFF.

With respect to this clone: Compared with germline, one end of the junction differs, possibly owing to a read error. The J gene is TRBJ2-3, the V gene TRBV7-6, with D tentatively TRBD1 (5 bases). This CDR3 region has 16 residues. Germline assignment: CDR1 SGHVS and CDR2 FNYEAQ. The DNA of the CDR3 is TGTGCCAGTAGCTTATACACAGGTCCCACCACAGATACGCAGTATTTT. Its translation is CASSLYTGPTTDTQYF.

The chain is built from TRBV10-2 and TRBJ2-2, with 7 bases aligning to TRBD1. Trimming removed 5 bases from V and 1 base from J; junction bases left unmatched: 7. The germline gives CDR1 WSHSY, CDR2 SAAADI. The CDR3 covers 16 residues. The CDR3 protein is CASSQYRGVNTGELFF. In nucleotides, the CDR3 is TGCGCCAGCAGTCAATACAGGGGTGTGAACACCGGGGAGCTGTTTTTT.

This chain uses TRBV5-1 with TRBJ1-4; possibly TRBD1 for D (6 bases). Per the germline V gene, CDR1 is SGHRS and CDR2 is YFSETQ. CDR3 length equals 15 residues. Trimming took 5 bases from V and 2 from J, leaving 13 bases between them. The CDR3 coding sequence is TGCGCCAGCAGTGCGACAGGCAAGACTAATGAAAAACTGTTTTTT. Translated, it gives CASSATGKTNEKLFF.

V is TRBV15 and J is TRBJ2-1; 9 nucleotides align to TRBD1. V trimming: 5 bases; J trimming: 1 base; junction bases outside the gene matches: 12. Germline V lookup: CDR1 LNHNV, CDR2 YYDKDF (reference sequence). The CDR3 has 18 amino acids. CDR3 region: CATSGISTGGASYNEQFF. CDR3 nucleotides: TGTGCCACCAGCGGAATCTCCACAGGGGGCGCTTCCTACAATGAGCAGTTCTTC.

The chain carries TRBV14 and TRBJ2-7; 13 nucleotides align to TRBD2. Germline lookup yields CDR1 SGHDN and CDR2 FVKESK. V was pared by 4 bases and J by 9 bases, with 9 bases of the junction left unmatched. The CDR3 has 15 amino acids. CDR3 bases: TGTGCCAGCAGCCCAGGACTAGCGGGGGCGACGGGGCAGTACTTC. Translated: CASSPGLAGATGQYF.

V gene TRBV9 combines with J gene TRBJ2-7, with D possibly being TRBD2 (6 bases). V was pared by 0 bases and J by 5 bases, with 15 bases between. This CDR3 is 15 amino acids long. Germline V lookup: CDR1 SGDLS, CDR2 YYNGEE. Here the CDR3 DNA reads TGTGCCAGCAGCGTAGCTAGCGCCACCCCCCACGAGCAGTACTTC. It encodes CASSVASATPHEQYF.

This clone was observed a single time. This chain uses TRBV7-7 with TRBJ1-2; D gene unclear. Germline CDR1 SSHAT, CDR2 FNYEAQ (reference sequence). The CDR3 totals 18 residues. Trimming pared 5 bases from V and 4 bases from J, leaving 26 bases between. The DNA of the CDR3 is TGTGCCAGCAGCCTGATTCCACGCGGCCGAGCGAGGACCTATGGCTACACCTTC. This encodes CASSLIPRGRARTYGYTF.

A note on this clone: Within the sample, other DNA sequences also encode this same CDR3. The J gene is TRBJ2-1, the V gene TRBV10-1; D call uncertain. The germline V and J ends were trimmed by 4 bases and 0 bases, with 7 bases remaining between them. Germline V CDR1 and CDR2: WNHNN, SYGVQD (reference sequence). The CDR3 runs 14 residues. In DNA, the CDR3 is TGCGCCAGCAGTGGTGGTAGCTCCTACAATGAGCAGTTCTTC. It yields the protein CASSGGSSYNEQFF.

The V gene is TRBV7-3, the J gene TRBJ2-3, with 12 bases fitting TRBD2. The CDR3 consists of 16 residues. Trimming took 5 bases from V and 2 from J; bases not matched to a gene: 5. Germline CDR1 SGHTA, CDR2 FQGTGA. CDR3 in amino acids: CASSIGLAGPTDTQYF. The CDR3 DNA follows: TGTGCCAGCAGCATCGGACTAGCGGGACCCACAGATACGCAGTATTTT. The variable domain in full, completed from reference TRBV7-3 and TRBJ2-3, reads GAGVSQTPSNKVTEKGKYVELRCDPISGHTALYWYRQSLGQGPEFLIYFQGTGAADDSGLPNDRFFAVRPEGSVSTLKIQRTERGDSAVYLCASSIGLAGPTDTQYFGPGTRLTVL.

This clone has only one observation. This CDR3 is CASSKQGALDEKLFF. In DNA, the CDR3 is TGTGCCAGCAGCAAACAGGGGGCGTTGGACGAAAAACTGTTTTTT. The J gene is TRBJ1-4, the V gene TRBV7-9, with 9 bases lining up with TRBD1. This CDR3 has 15 residues. In germline, CDR1 is SEHNR, CDR2 FQNEAQ (reference sequence). After removal of 5 bases from V and 8 bases from J, the junction contained 9 bases not matched to a gene. The full variable domain, its missing parts supplied by reference TRBV7-9 and TRBJ1-4, is DTGVSQNPRHKITKRGQNVTFRCDPISEHNRLYWYRQTLGQGPEFLTYFQNEAQLEKSRLLSDRFSAERPKGSFSTLEIQRTEQGDSAMYLCASSKQGALDEKLFFGSGTQLSVL.

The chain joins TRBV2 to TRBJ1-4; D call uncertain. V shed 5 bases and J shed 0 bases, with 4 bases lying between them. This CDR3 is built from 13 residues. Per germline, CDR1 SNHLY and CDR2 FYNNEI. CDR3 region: CASSISTNEKLFF. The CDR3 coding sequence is TGTGCCAGCAGTATATCAACTAATGAAAAACTGTTTTTT.

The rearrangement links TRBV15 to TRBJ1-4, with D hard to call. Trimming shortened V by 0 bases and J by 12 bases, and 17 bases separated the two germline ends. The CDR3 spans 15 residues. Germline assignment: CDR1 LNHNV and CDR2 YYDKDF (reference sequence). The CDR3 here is CATSRDFRRPGELFF. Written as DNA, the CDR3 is TGTGCCACCAGCAGAGATTTCAGGCGCCCCGGGGAACTGTTTTTT.

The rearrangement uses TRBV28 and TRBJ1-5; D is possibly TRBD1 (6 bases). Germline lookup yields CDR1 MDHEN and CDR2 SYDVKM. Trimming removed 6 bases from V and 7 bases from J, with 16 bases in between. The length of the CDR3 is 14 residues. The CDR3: CASSPPGAGQPQHF. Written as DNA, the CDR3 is TGTGCCAGCAGCCCCCCGGGGGCCGGCCAGCCCCAGCATTTT.

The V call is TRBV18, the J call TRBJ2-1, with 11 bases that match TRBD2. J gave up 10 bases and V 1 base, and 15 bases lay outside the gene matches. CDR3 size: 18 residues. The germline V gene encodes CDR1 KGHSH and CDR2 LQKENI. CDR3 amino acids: CASSPRLPGLADPAEQFF. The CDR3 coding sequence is TGTGCCAGCTCACCACGCCTGCCGGGACTAGCGGACCCAGCGGAGCAGTTCTTC.

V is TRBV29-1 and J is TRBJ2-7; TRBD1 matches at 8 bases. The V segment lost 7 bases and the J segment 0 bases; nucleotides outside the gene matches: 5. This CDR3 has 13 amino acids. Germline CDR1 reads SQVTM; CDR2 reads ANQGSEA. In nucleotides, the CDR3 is TGCAGCGATCCGGGACAGGACTCCTACGAGCAGTACTTC. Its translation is CSDPGQDSYEQYF.

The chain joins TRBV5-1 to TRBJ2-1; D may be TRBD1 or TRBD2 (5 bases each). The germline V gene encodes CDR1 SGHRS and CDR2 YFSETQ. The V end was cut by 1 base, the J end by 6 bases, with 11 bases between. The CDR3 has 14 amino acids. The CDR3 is CASSLLLGTNEQFF. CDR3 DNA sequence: TGCGCCAGCAGCTTGCTCCTAGGGACCAATGAGCAGTTCTTC. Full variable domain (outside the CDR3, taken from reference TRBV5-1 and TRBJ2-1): KAGVTQTPRYLIKTRGQQVTLSCSPISGHRSVSWYQQTPGQGLQFLFEYFSETQRNKGNFPGRFSGRQFSNSRSEMNVSTLELGDSALYLCASSLLLGTNEQFFGPGTRLTVL.

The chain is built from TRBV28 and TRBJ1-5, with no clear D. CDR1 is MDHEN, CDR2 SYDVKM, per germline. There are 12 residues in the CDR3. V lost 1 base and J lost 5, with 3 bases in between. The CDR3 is CASSLYDQPQHF. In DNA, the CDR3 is TGTGCCAGCAGTTTATACGATCAGCCCCAGCATTTT.

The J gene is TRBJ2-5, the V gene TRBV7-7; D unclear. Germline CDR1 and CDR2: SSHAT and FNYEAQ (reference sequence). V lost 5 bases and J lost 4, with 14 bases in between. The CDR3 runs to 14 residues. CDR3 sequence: CASSPVTLLETQYF. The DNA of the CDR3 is TGTGCCAGCAGCCCTGTGACCTTACTAGAGACCCAGTACTTC.

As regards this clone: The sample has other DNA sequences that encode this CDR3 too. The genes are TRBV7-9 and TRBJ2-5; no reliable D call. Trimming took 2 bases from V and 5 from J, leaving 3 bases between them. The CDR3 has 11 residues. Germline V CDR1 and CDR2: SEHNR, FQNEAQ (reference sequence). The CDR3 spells CASSLSETQYF. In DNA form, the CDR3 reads TGTGCCAGCAGCTTATCGGAGACCCAGTACTTC. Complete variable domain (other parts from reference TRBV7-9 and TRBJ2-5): DTGVSQNPRHKITKRGQNVTFRCDPISEHNRLYWYRQTLGQGPEFLTYFQNEAQLEKSRLLSDRFSAERPKGSFSTLEIQRTEQGDSAMYLCASSLSETQYFGPGTRLLVL.

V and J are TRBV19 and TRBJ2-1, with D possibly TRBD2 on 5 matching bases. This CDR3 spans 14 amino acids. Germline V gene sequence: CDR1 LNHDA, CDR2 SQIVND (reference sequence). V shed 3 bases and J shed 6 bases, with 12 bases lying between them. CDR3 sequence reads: CASSIEGTGNEQFF. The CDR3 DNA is TGTGCCAGTAGTATTGAGGGAACGGGCAATGAGCAGTTCTTC.